This T cell receptor (beta chain) originates from a study of blood T cell repertoires in COVID-19. Turning to the study itself: Collection of acute and convalescent COVID-19 samples took place in the United States, Italy and Spain. The analysed material was cDNA or gDNA that came from T cells, B-cell-depleted T cells, or PBMCs.

The study drew participants aged about 18 to 95 years from approximately 25 US areas. Data came from immunoSEQ multiplex PCR; TCRdb stores just in-frame clones and leaves some out. The data contain some 200,000 clones, approximately 80% of them singletons. J lost 5 bases, V lost 6 bases, and 4 bases had no gene match. The CDR3 sequence is 13 residues long. The source of this sequence is a woman aged 40 to 50 with acute COVID-19. V and J are TRBV12-3 or TRBV12-4 and TRBJ1-2; 9 bases agree with TRBD1. The sample consisted of PBMCs or T cells enriched from blood (not recorded which). In nucleotides, the CDR3 is TGTGCCAGCAGCCAGGACAGGGGATATGGCTACACCTTC. Residues: CASSQDRGYGYTF.